The next 12 T cell receptor beta chains were all read from a single sample in a study of cytomegalovirus exposure and HLA in healthy donors. Both 60 Vbeta primers and 13 Jbeta primers went into the PCR. Sequenced by immunoSEQ multiplex PCR; TCRdb stores in-frame clones only, minus some. The table records approximately 150,000 clones, roughly four fifths of them present only once. Sequencing used PBMCs. Receptors originate from a man aged 18 to 35 in good health and CMV-seronegative.

V usage is TRBV10-3 and J usage is TRBJ2-3; 9 bases align to TRBD1. The CDR3 is made up of 15 amino acids. V was pared by 4 bases and J by 4 bases, with 6 bases of the junction left unmatched. Germline V gives CDR1 ENHRY, CDR2 SYGVKD. The CDR3 DNA reads as TGTGCCATCAGTGCTAGGACAGGGGTTGCAGATACGCAGTATTTT. Residues: CAISARTGVADTQYF.

The J gene is TRBJ1-5, the V gene TRBV15; no clear D. The V end lost 1 base, the J end lost 4 bases, and 11 bases lay between the germline ends. The length of the CDR3 is 15 residues. Germline-derived CDR1 and CDR2 are LNHNV and YYDKDF (reference sequence). The CDR3 is CATSRGEGENQPQHF. The CDR3 DNA sequence: TGTGCCACCAGCAGAGGAGAAGGAGAAAATCAGCCCCAGCATTTT. Drawing the rest from reference TRBV15 and TRBJ1-5, the complete variable domain is DAMVIQNPRYQVTQFGKPVTLSCSQTLNHNVMYWYQQKSSQAPKLLFHYYDKDFNNEADTPDNFQSRRPNTSFCFLDIRSPGLGDTAMYLCATSRGEGENQPQHFGDGTRLSIL.

The chain carries TRBV28 and TRBJ2-3, with a weak D call TRBD2 (6 bases). The CDR3 sequence is 13 residues long. V lost 8 bases and J lost 1, with 10 bases in between. CDR1 is MDHEN and CDR2 is SYDVKM in the germline V gene. CDR3 nucleotide sequence: TGTGCCAGCGGGGGGTCGGGCACAGATACGCAGTATTTT. It codes for CASGGSGTDTQYF.

The V gene is TRBV27, the J gene TRBJ2-7; a possible D gene is TRBD2 (5 bases). Germline V CDR1 and CDR2: MNHEY, SMNVEV (reference sequence). V gave up 5 bases and J gave up 4 bases, with 12 bases separating them. The CDR3 has 13 residues. CDR3 bases: TGTGCCAGCAGTGTCATGAGCGGTTACGAGCAGTACTTC. Translation: CASSVMSGYEQYF.

V usage is TRBV6-1 and J usage is TRBJ1-1; a weak D match, TRBD1 (5 bases). The CDR3 covers 15 residues. The germline gives CDR1 MNHNS, CDR2 SASEGT. V was pared by 4 bases and J by 4 bases, with 16 bases between. The CDR3 here is CASSAPTVGGTEAFF. CDR3 bases: TGTGCCAGCAGTGCCCCGACAGTCGGGGGCACTGAAGCTTTCTTT.

This chain connects TRBV6-1 to TRBJ1-6; tentatively, D is TRBD1 (6 bases). Trimming cost V 8 bases and J 7 bases, with 15 bases left between them. Per germline, CDR1 MNHNS and CDR2 SASEGT. The CDR3 consists of 14 residues. The CDR3 sequence: CASGKDSYNSPLHF. In nucleotides, the CDR3 is TGTGCCAGCGGGAAGGACAGCTACAATTCACCCCTCCACTTT.

The J gene is TRBJ2-5, the V gene TRBV5-1, with no clear D. This CDR3 comprises 14 residues. In germline, CDR1 is SGHRS, CDR2 YFSETQ. V dropped 1 base and J dropped 5 bases, with 12 bases sitting between them. In DNA form, the CDR3 reads TGCGCCAGCAGCTTGCTCCGCCCGGAGGAGACCCAGTACTTC. It translates to CASSLLRPEETQYF.

The rearrangement joins TRBV2 to TRBJ1-2; TRBD1 aligns across 8 bases. Trimming took 8 bases from V and 3 from J; bases not matched to a gene: 11. Germline lookup yields CDR1 SNHLY and CDR2 FYNNEI. CDR3 length equals 15 residues. For the CDR3, the DNA is TGTGCCAGCCGATTCGGACAGGGAAGAGACTATGGCTACACCTTC. This encodes CASRFGQGRDYGYTF.

The chain joins TRBV10-3 to TRBJ1-2; D ambiguous. V lost 2 bases and J lost 6, with 10 bases in between. The CDR3 extends over 13 amino acids. Germline CDR1 ENHRY, CDR2 SYGVKD. DNA for the CDR3: TGTGCCATCAGTGAGGGACGGACTGATGGCTACACCTTC. Amino acid sequence: CAISEGRTDGYTF.

This clone has a handful of counts. This chain connects TRBV15 to TRBJ2-2; D not resolved. V lost 1 base and J lost 3, with 9 bases in between. Germline CDR1 reads LNHNV; CDR2 reads YYDKDF (reference sequence). The CDR3 loop spans 15 amino acids. CDR3 DNA: TGTGCCACCAGCAGAGGAGTTCAGGACACCGGGGAGCTGTTTTTT. As protein: CATSRGVQDTGELFF.

The chain recombines TRBV5-1 with TRBJ2-3; 7 bases are shared with TRBD2. The germline V gene encodes CDR1 SGHRS and CDR2 YFSETQ. The CDR3 is 15 residues long. The V segment lost 1 base and the J segment 4 bases; nucleotides outside the gene matches: 6. The CDR3 region is CASSLRTSESDTQYF. DNA of the CDR3: TGCGCCAGCAGCTTGCGGACTAGTGAATCAGATACGCAGTATTTT.

The chain has TRBV4-2 and TRBJ1-2; D possibly corresponds to TRBD1 (5 bases). The CDR3 covers 16 residues. V shed 0 bases and J shed 8 bases, with 19 bases lying between them. From germline, CDR1 is LGHNA and CDR2 YNFKEQ. CDR3 DNA sequence: TGTGCCAGCAGCCAAGAGGATGGGCAGGGTCGGTACGGCTACACCTTC. Protein sequence: CASSQEDGQGRYGYTF.